This TCR beta chain is drawn from a study of Graves' ophthalmopathy and Graves' hyperthyroidism. TCR beta CDR3 regions were amplified from RNA transcripts. The workflow started with a first-round RT-PCR run with HTBI primers and then moved on to a second-round multiplex PCR. TCRdb reprocessed the multiplex PCR reads with MiXCR, giving one entry per CDR3 protein. The sample contains some 210,000 distinct CDR3 sequences, 25% to 35% of which appear only once. Germline V lookup: CDR1 SGHTA, CDR2 FQGTGA. The CDR3 sequence is 14 residues long. Sequencing was performed on peripheral blood. This receptor was obtained from a man aged 50 or older with Graves' ophthalmopathy. This chain connects TRBV7-3 to TRBJ2-5, with 7 nucleotides matching TRBD1. The better agreement between TRBJ2-7 and the DNA end casts doubt on the J call. The DNA of the CDR3 is TGTGCCAGCAGCCCCTCGGGACAGTCCCACGAGCAGTACTTC. Amino acid sequence: CASSPSGQSHEQYF.